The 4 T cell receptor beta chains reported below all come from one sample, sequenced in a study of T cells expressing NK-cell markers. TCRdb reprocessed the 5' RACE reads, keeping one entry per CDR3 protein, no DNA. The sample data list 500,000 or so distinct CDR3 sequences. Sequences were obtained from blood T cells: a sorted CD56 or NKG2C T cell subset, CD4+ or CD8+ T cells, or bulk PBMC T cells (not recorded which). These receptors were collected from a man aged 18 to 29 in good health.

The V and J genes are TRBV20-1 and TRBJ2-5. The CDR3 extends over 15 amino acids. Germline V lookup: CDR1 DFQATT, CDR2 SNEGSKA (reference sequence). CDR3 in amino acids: CSARDKGMSLETQYF.

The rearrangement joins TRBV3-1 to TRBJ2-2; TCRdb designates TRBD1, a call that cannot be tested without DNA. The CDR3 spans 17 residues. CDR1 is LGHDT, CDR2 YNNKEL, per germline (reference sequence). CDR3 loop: CASSYWGSLRYTGELFF. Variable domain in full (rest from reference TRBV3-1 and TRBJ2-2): DTAVSQTPKYLVTQMGNDKSIKCEQNLGHDTMYWYKQDSKKFLKIMFSYNNKELIINETVPNRFSPKSPDKAHLNLHINSLELGDSAVYFCASSYWGSLRYTGELFFGEGSRLTVL.

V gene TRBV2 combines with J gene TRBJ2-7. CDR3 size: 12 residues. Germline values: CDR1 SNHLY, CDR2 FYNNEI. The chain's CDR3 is CASTEGPNEQYF.

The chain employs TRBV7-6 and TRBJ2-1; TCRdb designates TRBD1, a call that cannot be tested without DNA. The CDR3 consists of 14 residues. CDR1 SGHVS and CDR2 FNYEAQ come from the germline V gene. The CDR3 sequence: CASSSRPGSNEQFF.